The table lists the clone carrying this TCR beta chain with a few counts. The antigen is not known. One entry per CDR3 protein, called by TCRdb with MiXCR from the reads. In the table there are under 300,000 distinct CDR3 sequences, about a sixth of which are singletons. The data derive from a study of T cell repertoires in cytomegalovirus infection. Study-wide findings and caveats: HLA-C-restricted CMV clonotypes gave the most frequent clonotype in two of eight donors. CMV carriers with the relevant HLA were identified by cumulative public TCR beta family frequency.

CDR3 length: 14 amino acids. V gave up 0 bases and J gave up 5 bases, with 11 bases separating them. Germline V CDR1 and CDR2: SGHDT, YYEEEE. This rearrangement joins TRBV5-6 to TRBJ2-5; TRBD1 is a possible D gene (5 bases). The clonotype was recovered from a human donor in good health (CMV status not recorded). Some clones in this sample may be carry-over from other donors' samples. Material for sequencing was CD8+ T cells from PBMCs. CDR3 amino acids: CASSLAQATETQYF. For the CDR3, the DNA is TGTGCCAGCAGCTTGGCACAGGCCACCGAGACCCAGTACTTC.